Sequencing of this T cell receptor (beta chain) was carried out in a study of T cells in Graves' hyperthyroidism and ophthalmopathy. The ends were cut back, 4 bases at V and 5 bases at J, with 5 bases in the middle. This CDR3 is built from 11 residues. Germline lookup yields CDR1 LNHDA and CDR2 SQIVND (reference sequence). Study observations and caveats: A 13 V-J signature model discriminated ophthalmopathy versus stable hyperthyroidism. Model-based prediction identified ophthalmopathy a median 6.5 months prior to its onset.

Uncontrolled infection, other autoimmune disease, pregnancy or lactation disqualified patients from enrolment. Together with thyroid ultrasound, orbital computed tomography, serum thyroxine and TRAb, clinical symptoms were used for diagnoses. From RNA transcripts, TCR beta CDR3 regions were amplified. HTBI primers were employed in a first-round RT-PCR of the TCR CDR3. TCRdb analysed the multiplex PCR reads with MiXCR anew, one entry per CDR3 protein. Among roughly 510,000 distinct CDR3 sequences listed, 46% were seen once. In the case of this clonotype: The antigen is not known.

The sequenced sample consisted of peripheral blood or thyroid tissue (not recorded which). V and J are TRBV19 and TRBJ1-1, with D uncertain. The TCR sequence derives from an adult woman with Graves' disease, either hyperthyroidism or ophthalmopathy (not recorded which). The CDR3 sequence is CASSKETEAFF. CDR3 DNA sequence: TGTGCCAGTAGTAAGGAGACTGAAGCTTTCTTT.